Below are 16 T cell receptor beta chains sequenced from a single sample in a study of T cells in Graves' hyperthyroidism and ophthalmopathy. The investigators amplified TCR beta CDR3 regions from RNA transcripts. First-round RT-PCR of the TCR CDR3 relied on the HTBI primer set. A single record per CDR3 protein comes from TCRdb applying MiXCR to the multiplex PCR reads. The data contain 620,000 or so distinct CDR3 sequences, about 14% of them singletons. Sequenced material: blood. The origin of the receptors is a woman between 50 and 59 years old with Graves' ophthalmopathy.

This clonotype was found a few times. The chain recombines TRBV12-3 or TRBV12-4 with TRBJ1-2; 8 nucleotides line up with TRBD1. The CDR3 covers 15 residues. The ends lost 5 bases at V and 5 bases at J; junction bases unmatched: 10. CDR3: CASSPRTGTTYGYTF. The CDR3 DNA sequence: TGTGCCAGCAGTCCCCGGACAGGGACAACATATGGCTACACCTTC.

The chain recombines TRBV4-3 with TRBJ2-1; 8 bases are a match to TRBD2. Germline lookup yields CDR1 LGHNA and CDR2 YSLEER. Trimming removed 8 bases from V and 2 bases from J; junction bases left unmatched: 8. The CDR3 has 15 residues. The CDR3 loop is CASAIVGLAYNEQFF. The CDR3 DNA follows: TGCGCCAGCGCAATTGTGGGACTAGCCTACAATGAGCAGTTCTTC.

This clonotype was counted only a few times. V usage is TRBV29-1 and J usage is TRBJ2-1; D ambiguous. The CDR3 consists of 14 residues. Deletions cut 3 bases from V and 9 bases from J, with 18 bases between. Germline V gene lookup returns CDR1 SQVTM and CDR2 ANQGSEA. The CDR3 here is CSVDEGLWGSEQFF. CDR3 nucleotides: TGCAGCGTTGATGAAGGTCTATGGGGTAGTGAGCAGTTCTTC.

This clonotype has a handful of counts. The J gene is TRBJ2-1, the V gene TRBV10-3; D is undetermined. The CDR3 is 14 amino acids. V was pared by 6 bases and J by 9 bases, with 18 bases between. Germline loops: CDR1 ENHRY, CDR2 SYGVKD. The CDR3 nucleotides read TGTGCCATCAGAACCGATAATGGGCCTGGTGAGCAGTTCTTC. This codes for CAIRTDNGPGEQFF.

This clonotype was detected many times. The rearrangement links TRBV29-1 to TRBJ1-1, with 9 bases identical to TRBD1. Germline trimming cut 5 bases from V and 0 bases from J; bases unmatched to any gene: 7. Germline lookup yields CDR1 SQVTM and CDR2 ANQGSEA. The CDR3 is 15 amino acids. Here the CDR3 reads CSVSQQGALNTEAFF. CDR3 sequence (DNA): TGCAGCGTTTCCCAACAGGGGGCCCTGAACACTGAAGCTTTCTTT.

Many counts were recorded for this clonotype. The genes are TRBV6-1 and TRBJ2-1, with D perhaps being TRBD1 or TRBD2 (6 bases each). This CDR3 has 11 residues. Germline CDR1 MNHNS, CDR2 SASEGT. The V and J ends lost 8 bases and 10 bases respectively, with 12 bases between them. The CDR3 loop reads CASLGGQEQFF. The CDR3, as DNA: TGTGCCAGCCTTGGGGGGCAGGAGCAGTTCTTC.

This sequence joins TRBV28 and TRBJ2-1; the D gene is possibly TRBD1 (6 bases). Germline-derived CDR1 and CDR2 are MDHEN and SYDVKM. The CDR3 is made up of 14 amino acids. Trimming removed 5 bases at V and 10 bases at J, with 18 bases between. The CDR3 loop is CASSDPGTRTEQFF. The CDR3, as DNA: TGTGCCAGCAGTGATCCCGGGACACGGACAGAGCAGTTCTTC.

The J gene is TRBJ1-2, the V gene TRBV2, with D uncertain. Germline V gene sequence: CDR1 SNHLY, CDR2 FYNNEI. The CDR3 runs to 12 residues. Trimming removed 3 bases at V and 4 bases at J, with 6 bases between. The CDR3 bases are TGTGCCAGCAGTGACGGATTCTATGGCTACACCTTC. This encodes CASSDGFYGYTF.

This clonotype showed up many times. The chain couples TRBV18 to TRBJ1-5, with D hard to call. This CDR3 comprises 14 residues. Deletions cut 5 bases from V and 7 bases from J, with 15 bases between. Germline loops: CDR1 KGHSH, CDR2 LQKENI. CDR3 sequence: CASSKDHKVQPQHF. As DNA, the CDR3 is TGTGCCAGCTCAAAAGATCACAAGGTACAGCCCCAGCATTTT.

The chain joins TRBV4-1 to TRBJ2-1; TRBD2 matches 14 bases. The germline V gene has CDR1 MGHRA and CDR2 YSYEKL. CDR3 size: 19 residues. Trimming cost V 3 bases and J 3 bases; bases outside gene matches: 10. CDR3 in amino acids: CASSHPTSGRGARYNEQFF. CDR3 in DNA: TGCGCCAGCAGCCACCCGACTAGCGGGAGGGGTGCTCGCTACAATGAGCAGTTCTTC.

The rearrangement uses TRBV29-1 and TRBJ1-5; the D is unclear. V lost 0 bases, J lost 5 bases, and 11 bases lay in between. CDR1 is SQVTM, CDR2 ANQGSEA, per germline. The CDR3 has 14 amino acids. This chain's CDR3 is CSVEDGGSHQPQHF. Here the CDR3 DNA reads TGCAGCGTTGAAGATGGAGGGAGCCATCAGCCCCAGCATTTT.

This clonotype was detected many times. The chain recombines TRBV2 with TRBJ2-7; D might be TRBD1 (7 bases). The ends were cut back, 7 bases at V and 2 bases at J, with 15 bases in the middle. The CDR3 contains 14 residues. CDR1 and CDR2 from the germline V gene are SNHLY and FYNNEI. CDR3 sequence (DNA): TGTGCCAGCATTTACGGGGGACAGACCTACGAGCAGTACTTC. Translation gives CASIYGGQTYEQYF.

This clonotype was counted only a few times. The rearrangement uses TRBV24-1 and TRBJ2-1; 12 bases fit TRBD2. Germline V gene data show CDR1 as KGHDR and CDR2 as SFDVKD. The CDR3 has 17 residues. The junction had 8 bases not matched to a gene; V was cut back by 2 bases and J by 7 bases. The CDR3 sequence: CATSDSHRTSGVNEQFF. The CDR3, as DNA: TGTGCCACCAGTGATTCCCACAGGACTAGCGGGGTTAATGAGCAGTTCTTC.

As for this clonotype: Lacking the conserved final phenylalanine or tryptophan, this CDR3 likely reflects a read error. This sequence joins TRBV14 and TRBJ2-7; 7 nucleotides line up with TRBD2. Germline lookup yields CDR1 SGHDN and CDR2 FVKESK. This CDR3 is built from 14 residues. V was pared by 4 bases and J by 3 bases, with 6 bases of the junction left unmatched. The CDR3 coding sequence is TGTGCCAGCAGCCGCGGGAGTGAGGGCTACGAGCAGTACCTC. Translating it yields CASSRGSEGYEQYL.

The V and J genes are TRBV19 and TRBJ2-1, with TRBD1 identical over 7 bases. V shed 5 bases, J shed 1 base, and the junction held 11 bases outside the gene matches. The CDR3 extends over 17 amino acids. The germline gives CDR1 LNHDA, CDR2 SQIVND (reference sequence). The DNA of the CDR3 is TGTGCCAGTAGTCTACACTCGACAGGGTCATCCTACAATGAGCAGTTCTTC. As protein: CASSLHSTGSSYNEQFF.

Remarks on this clonotype: A clone one base away is much larger, so this may be a read error. The chain recombines TRBV5-1 with TRBJ1-2, with D possibly TRBD1 on 5 matching bases. The CDR3 consists of 13 residues. Germline CDR1 SGHRS, CDR2 YFSETQ. V was trimmed by 4 bases and J by 4 bases, leaving 11 bases between them. The CDR3 reads CASSVGVGYGYTF. CDR3 bases: TGCGCCAGCAGCGTAGGGGTTGGCTATGGCTACACCTTC.